Listed below are T cell receptor beta chains from one sample, sequenced in a study of T cell responses to AZD1222 COVID-19 vaccine. The method was immunoSEQ multiplex PCR; TCRdb's version includes in-frame clones alone and lacks a portion of them. The data show 140,000 to 150,000 clones, 92% seen once. The specimen was peripheral blood, collected on day 0 of AZD1222 vaccination. Receptors were obtained from an adult in good health. Each CDR3 is given without its conserved first and last residue. The D gene is left open where the match is weak.

V gene: TRBV18; J gene: TRBJ2-5; D gene: TRBD1; CDR3 protein: ASSLTGDRVKTQY
V gene: TRBV3-1/TRBV3-2; J gene: TRBJ2-1; D gene: -; CDR3 protein: ASSQVKKEQF
V gene: TRBV19; J gene: TRBJ1-6; D gene: -; CDR3 protein: ASTLRGLTDSPLH
V gene: TRBV14; J gene: TRBJ2-3; D gene: -; CDR3 protein: ASIREGDTQY
V gene: TRBV5-6; J gene: TRBJ1-1; D gene: TRBD1; CDR3 protein: ASSHRGNTEAF
V gene: TRBV10-3; J gene: TRBJ1-5; D gene: -; CDR3 protein: AIGPNNQPQH
V gene: TRBV28; J gene: TRBJ1-4; D gene: TRBD1; CDR3 protein: ASSSYPGQGTKKLF
V gene: TRBV29-1; J gene: TRBJ2-7; D gene: -; CDR3 protein: SVVIPGRYEQY
V gene: TRBV6-5; J gene: TRBJ1-4; D gene: -; CDR3 protein: ASSYSNLDSVV
V gene: TRBV30; J gene: TRBJ1-1; D gene: -; CDR3 protein: AWSQPWDTEAF
V gene: TRBV6-5; J gene: TRBJ2-1; D gene: TRBD1; CDR3 protein: ASNRQGTYNEQF
V gene: TRBV10-3; J gene: TRBJ2-1; D gene: -; CDR3 protein: AIRTSPLAEQF
V gene: TRBV28; J gene: TRBJ1-4; D gene: TRBD1; CDR3 protein: ASSHRGPNEKLF
V gene: TRBV19; J gene: TRBJ2-4; D gene: -; CDR3 protein: ASSIQQYRSAAKNIQY
V gene: TRBV7-9; J gene: TRBJ2-1; D gene: -; CDR3 protein: ASSPAGSPYNEQF
V gene: TRBV7-3; J gene: TRBJ2-1; D gene: TRBD2; CDR3 protein: ASSPLAGAYNEQF
V gene: TRBV19; J gene: TRBJ2-1; D gene: TRBD2; CDR3 protein: ASTLAGGYNEQF
V gene: TRBV7-9; J gene: TRBJ2-2; D gene: -; CDR3 protein: ASSSPAGSWDTGELF
V gene: TRBV5-1; J gene: TRBJ2-1; D gene: -; CDR3 protein: ASSLLDWLNEQF
V gene: TRBV14; J gene: TRBJ2-1; D gene: -; CDR3 protein: ASSRDEAGGTYNEQF
V gene: TRBV5-4; J gene: TRBJ2-3; D gene: TRBD2; CDR3 protein: ASTLGGGAGGRITQY
V gene: TRBV5-4; J gene: TRBJ1-2; D gene: -; CDR3 protein: ASSPGLGYT
V gene: TRBV29-1; J gene: TRBJ2-1; D gene: TRBD1; CDR3 protein: SVRGQAAYNEQF
V gene: TRBV6-1; J gene: TRBJ1-1; D gene: TRBD1; CDR3 protein: ASSEARQGIGAF
V gene: TRBV2; J gene: TRBJ1-2; D gene: -; CDR3 protein: ASSVYGGFYGYT
V gene: TRBV2; J gene: TRBJ2-3; D gene: TRBD2; CDR3 protein: ASSDSGRVFTDTQY
V gene: TRBV5-6; J gene: TRBJ2-3; D gene: -; CDR3 protein: ASTPDLWGTDTQY
V gene: TRBV7-2; J gene: TRBJ2-7; D gene: -; CDR3 protein: ASSSYTVGEQY
V gene: TRBV6-4; J gene: TRBJ2-7; D gene: -; CDR3 protein: ASSDNPGQGRGEQY
V gene: TRBV4-1; J gene: TRBJ2-7; D gene: TRBD1; CDR3 protein: ASSPRDRGEQY
V gene: TRBV10-3; J gene: TRBJ2-7; D gene: -; CDR3 protein: AISVVPQARYEQY
V gene: TRBV15; J gene: TRBJ1-6; D gene: -; CDR3 protein: ATSPDTSALH
V gene: TRBV10-3; J gene: TRBJ2-5; D gene: -; CDR3 protein: AISDLSMGGSPGETQY
V gene: TRBV5-1; J gene: TRBJ1-3; D gene: -; CDR3 protein: ASSLGTAGNTIY
V gene: TRBV5-1; J gene: TRBJ2-5; D gene: TRBD2; CDR3 protein: ASSFSSGSIGETQY
V gene: TRBV2; J gene: TRBJ2-7; D gene: -; CDR3 protein: ASRRYYEQY
V gene: TRBV11-2; J gene: TRBJ2-1; D gene: TRBD2; CDR3 protein: ASSLEEFRLAGGREF
V gene: TRBV5-6; J gene: TRBJ1-1; D gene: TRBD1; CDR3 protein: ASGTTGGAGLAF
V gene: TRBV11-2; J gene: TRBJ1-6; D gene: -; CDR3 protein: ASSLLPIRSLH
V gene: TRBV4-1; J gene: TRBJ1-2; D gene: -; CDR3 protein: ASSQDGGIYGYT
V gene: TRBV29-1; J gene: TRBJ1-1; D gene: -; CDR3 protein: SVGDGALNTEAF
V gene: TRBV5-1; J gene: TRBJ1-2; D gene: -; CDR3 protein: ASRFGTLPPPYGYT
V gene: TRBV10-2; J gene: TRBJ1-6; D gene: -; CDR3 protein: ATKGPFNSPLH
V gene: TRBV19; J gene: TRBJ1-2; D gene: -; CDR3 protein: ASSIVGESDYT
V gene: TRBV28; J gene: TRBJ1-1; D gene: -; CDR3 protein: ASSWAPWGHKNTEAF
V gene: TRBV30; J gene: TRBJ1-5; D gene: TRBD1; CDR3 protein: VGQNQPQH
V gene: TRBV18; J gene: TRBJ1-4; D gene: -; CDR3 protein: ASSPVQGGEKLF
V gene: TRBV5-5; J gene: TRBJ2-7; D gene: -; CDR3 protein: ASSYRVPYEQY
V gene: TRBV24-1; J gene: TRBJ1-2; D gene: -; CDR3 protein: ATSDLTRDYGYT
V gene: TRBV12-3/TRBV12-4; J gene: TRBJ2-7; D gene: TRBD2; CDR3 protein: ASGTSGYEQY